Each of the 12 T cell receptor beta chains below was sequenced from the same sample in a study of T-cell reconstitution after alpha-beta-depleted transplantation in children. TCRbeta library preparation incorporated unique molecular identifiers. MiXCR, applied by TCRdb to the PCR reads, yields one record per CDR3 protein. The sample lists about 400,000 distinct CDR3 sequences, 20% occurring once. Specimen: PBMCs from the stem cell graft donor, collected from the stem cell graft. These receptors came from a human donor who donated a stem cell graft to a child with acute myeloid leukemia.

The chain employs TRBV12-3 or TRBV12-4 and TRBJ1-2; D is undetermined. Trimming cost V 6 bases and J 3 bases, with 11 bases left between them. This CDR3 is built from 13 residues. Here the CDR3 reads CASSHVYDYGYTF. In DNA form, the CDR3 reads TGTGCCAGCAGCCACGTGTACGACTATGGCTACACCTTC.

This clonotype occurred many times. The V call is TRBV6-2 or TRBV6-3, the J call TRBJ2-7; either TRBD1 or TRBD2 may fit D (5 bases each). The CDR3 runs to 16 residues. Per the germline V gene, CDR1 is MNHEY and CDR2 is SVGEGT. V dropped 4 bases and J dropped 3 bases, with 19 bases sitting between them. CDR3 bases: TGTGCCAGCAGTTTGTCCAGGGACCTCGTCGGCTACGAGCAGTACTTC. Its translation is CASSLSRDLVGYEQYF.

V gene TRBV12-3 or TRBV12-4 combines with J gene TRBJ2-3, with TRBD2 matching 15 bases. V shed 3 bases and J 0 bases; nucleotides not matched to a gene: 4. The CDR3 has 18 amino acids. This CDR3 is CASSLGLAGGGSTDTQYF. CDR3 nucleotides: TGTGCCAGCAGTTTGGGACTAGCGGGAGGAGGAAGCACAGATACGCAGTATTTT.

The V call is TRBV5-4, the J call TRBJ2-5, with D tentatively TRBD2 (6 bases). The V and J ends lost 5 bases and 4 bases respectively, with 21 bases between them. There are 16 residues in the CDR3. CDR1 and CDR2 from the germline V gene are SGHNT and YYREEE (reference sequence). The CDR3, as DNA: TGTGCCAGCAGACCATCCATGGAGGGGCTGGGAGAGACCCAGTACTTC. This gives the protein CASRPSMEGLGETQYF.

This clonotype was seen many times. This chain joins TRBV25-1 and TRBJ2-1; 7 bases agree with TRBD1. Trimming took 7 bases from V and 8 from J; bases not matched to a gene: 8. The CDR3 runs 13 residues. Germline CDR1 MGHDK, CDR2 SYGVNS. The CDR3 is CASTTTGLDEQFF. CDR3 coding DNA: TGTGCCAGCACCACGACAGGGTTAGATGAGCAGTTCTTC.

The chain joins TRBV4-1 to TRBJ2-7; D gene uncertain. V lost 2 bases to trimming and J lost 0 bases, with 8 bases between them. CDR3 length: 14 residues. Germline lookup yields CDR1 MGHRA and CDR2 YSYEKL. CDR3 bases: TGCGCCAGCAGCCAACGACTTCTCTCCTACGAGCAGTACTTC. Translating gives CASSQRLLSYEQYF.

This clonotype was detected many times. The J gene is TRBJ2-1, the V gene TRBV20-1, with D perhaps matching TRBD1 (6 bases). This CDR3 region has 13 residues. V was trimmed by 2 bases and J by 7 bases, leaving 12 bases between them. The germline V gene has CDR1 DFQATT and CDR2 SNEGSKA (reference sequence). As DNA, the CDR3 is TGCAGTGCTAGATTGCCAGGGGTTAATGAGCAGTTCTTC. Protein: CSARLPGVNEQFF.

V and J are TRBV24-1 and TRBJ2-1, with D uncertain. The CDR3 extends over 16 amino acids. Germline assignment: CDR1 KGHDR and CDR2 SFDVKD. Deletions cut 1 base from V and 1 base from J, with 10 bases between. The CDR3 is CATSDFRAESYNEQFF. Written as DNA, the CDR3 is TGTGCCACCAGTGATTTTAGGGCCGAGTCCTACAATGAGCAGTTCTTC.

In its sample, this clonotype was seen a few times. The CDR3 DNA follows: TGTGCCAGCAGTCATAAATCGTACGCCGGAGAGTTCTTC. Amino acid sequence: CASSHKSYAGEFF. The chain employs TRBV12-3 or TRBV12-4 and TRBJ2-1; D gene unclear. The V end lost 5 bases, the J end lost 14 bases, and 19 bases lay between the germline ends. CDR3 length equals 13 residues.

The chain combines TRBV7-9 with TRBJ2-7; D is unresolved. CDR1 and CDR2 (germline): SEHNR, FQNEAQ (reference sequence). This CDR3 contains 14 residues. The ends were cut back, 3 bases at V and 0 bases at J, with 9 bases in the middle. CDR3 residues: CASSFDSHSYEQYF. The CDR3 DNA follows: TGTGCCAGCAGCTTCGACTCCCACTCCTACGAGCAGTACTTC. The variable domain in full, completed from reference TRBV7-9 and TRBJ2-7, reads DTGVSQNPRHKITKRGQNVTFRCDPISEHNRLYWYRQTLGQGPEFLTYFQNEAQLEKSRLLSDRFSAERPKGSFSTLEIQRTEQGDSAMYLCASSFDSHSYEQYFGPGTRLTVT.

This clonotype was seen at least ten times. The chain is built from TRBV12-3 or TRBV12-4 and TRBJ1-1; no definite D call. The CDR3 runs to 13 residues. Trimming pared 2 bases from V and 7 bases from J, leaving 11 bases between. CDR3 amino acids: CASSLQAGIEAFF. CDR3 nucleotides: TGTGCCAGCAGTTTACAAGCCGGGATTGAAGCTTTCTTT.

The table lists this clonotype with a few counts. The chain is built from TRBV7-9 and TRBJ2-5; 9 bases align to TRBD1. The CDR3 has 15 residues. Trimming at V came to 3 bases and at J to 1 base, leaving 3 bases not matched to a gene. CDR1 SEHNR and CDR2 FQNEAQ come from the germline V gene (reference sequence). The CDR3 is CASSFTGGVQETQYF. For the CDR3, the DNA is TGTGCCAGCAGCTTCACAGGGGGCGTCCAAGAGACCCAGTACTTC.